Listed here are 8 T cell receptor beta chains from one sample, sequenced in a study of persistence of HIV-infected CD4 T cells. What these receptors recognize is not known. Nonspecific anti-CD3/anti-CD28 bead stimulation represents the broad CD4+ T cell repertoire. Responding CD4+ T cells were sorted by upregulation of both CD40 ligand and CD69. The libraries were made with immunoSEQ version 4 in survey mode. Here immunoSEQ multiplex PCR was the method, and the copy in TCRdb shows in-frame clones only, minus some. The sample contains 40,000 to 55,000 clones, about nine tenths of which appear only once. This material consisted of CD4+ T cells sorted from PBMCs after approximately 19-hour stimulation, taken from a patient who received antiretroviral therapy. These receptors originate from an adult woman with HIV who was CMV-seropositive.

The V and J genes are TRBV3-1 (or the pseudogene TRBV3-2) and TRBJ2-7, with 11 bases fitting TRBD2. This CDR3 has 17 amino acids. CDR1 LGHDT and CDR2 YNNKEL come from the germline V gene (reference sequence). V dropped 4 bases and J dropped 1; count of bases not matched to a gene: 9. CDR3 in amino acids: CASSPTSGRGRSYEQYF. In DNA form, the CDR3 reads TGTGCCAGCAGCCCTACTAGCGGGAGAGGTCGGTCCTACGAGCAGTACTTC.

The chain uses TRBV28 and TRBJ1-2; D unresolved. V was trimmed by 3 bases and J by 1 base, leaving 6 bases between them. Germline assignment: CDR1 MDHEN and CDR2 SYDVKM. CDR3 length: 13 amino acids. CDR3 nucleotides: TGTGCCAGCAGTTTTACGGATAACTATGGCTACACCTTC. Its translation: CASSFTDNYGYTF.

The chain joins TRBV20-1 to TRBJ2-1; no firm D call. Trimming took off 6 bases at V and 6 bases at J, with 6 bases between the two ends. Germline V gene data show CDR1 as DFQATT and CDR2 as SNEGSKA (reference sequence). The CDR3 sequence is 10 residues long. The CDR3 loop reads CSAPLNEQFF. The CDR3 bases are TGCAGTGCACCGCTCAATGAGCAGTTCTTC.

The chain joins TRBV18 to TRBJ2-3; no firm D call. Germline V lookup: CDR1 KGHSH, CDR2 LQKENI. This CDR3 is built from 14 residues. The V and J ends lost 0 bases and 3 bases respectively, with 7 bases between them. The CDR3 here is CASSPPSMTDTQYF. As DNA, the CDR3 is TGTGCCAGCTCACCACCTTCTATGACAGATACGCAGTATTTT.

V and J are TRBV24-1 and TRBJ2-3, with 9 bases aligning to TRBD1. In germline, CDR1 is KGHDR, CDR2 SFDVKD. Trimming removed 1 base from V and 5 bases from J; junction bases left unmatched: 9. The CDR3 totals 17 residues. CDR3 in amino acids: CATSDLGQGIAGDTQYF. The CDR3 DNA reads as TGTGCCACCAGTGATTTAGGACAGGGGATCGCGGGAGATACGCAGTATTTT.

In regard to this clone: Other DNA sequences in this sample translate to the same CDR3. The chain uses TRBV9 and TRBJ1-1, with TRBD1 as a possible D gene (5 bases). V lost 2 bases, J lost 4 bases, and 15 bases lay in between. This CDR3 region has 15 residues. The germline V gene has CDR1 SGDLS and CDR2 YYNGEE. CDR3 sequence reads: CASSVAVGQSTEAFF. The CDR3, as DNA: TGTGCCAGCAGCGTGGCCGTGGGGCAGAGCACTGAAGCTTTCTTT. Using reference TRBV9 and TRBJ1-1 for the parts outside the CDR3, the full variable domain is DSGVTQTPKHLITATGQRVTLRCSPRSGDLSVYWYQQSLDQGLQFLIQYYNGEERAKGNILERFSAQQFPDLHSELNLSSLELGDSALYFCASSVAVGQSTEAFFGQGTRLTVV.

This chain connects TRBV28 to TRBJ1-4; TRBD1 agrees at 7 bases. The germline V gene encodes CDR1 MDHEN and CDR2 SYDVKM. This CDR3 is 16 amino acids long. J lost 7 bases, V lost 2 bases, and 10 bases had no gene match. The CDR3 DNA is TGTGCCAGCAGTTTAAATTTAGGAGGGGGCGGTGAAAAACTGTTTTTT. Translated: CASSLNLGGGGEKLFF.

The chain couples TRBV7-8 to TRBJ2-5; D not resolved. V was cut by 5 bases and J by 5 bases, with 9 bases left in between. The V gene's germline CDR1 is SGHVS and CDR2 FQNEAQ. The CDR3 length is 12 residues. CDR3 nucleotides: TGTGCCAGCAGCCGGTCGCGGGAGACCCAGTACTTC. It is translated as CASSRSRETQYF.